A single sample is the source of the 21 T cell receptor beta chains below, sequenced in a study of T-cell memory formation after mild COVID-19 (dated by TCRdb to about 2021). The protocol used for the library was 5' RACE. Reads for this sample came from an Illumina NovaSeq 6000. TCRdb redid the processing of the public reads, applying fastp at Q25 and MiXCR, and retained in-frame beta chains. Here each entry gathers all rows of one CDR3 protein and keeps the most common genes and DNA. The sample table lists approximately 350,000 distinct CDR3 sequences, around 28% of them with a count of one. The top ten clonotypes cover about 13% of the sample. Sequenced sample: PBMCs or a T cell subset sorted from them (not recorded which). The receptors come from an adult woman who had mild COVID-19 (a few samples of this study predate the infection). The sample titles of this study are shuffled in the database, so cell type and time point are left out; the donor was told from shared clones.

The genes are TRBV5-6 and TRBJ2-5, with no clear D. Germline assignment: CDR1 SGHDT and CDR2 YYEEEE. CDR3 length: 12 amino acids. V lost 0 bases, J lost 7 bases, and 7 bases lay in between. In DNA, the CDR3 is TGTGCCAGCAGCTTGGTAGGCGGGACCCAGTACTTC. It specifies CASSLVGGTQYF.

The rearrangement links TRBV5-4 to TRBJ2-3; TRBD2 matches at 8 bases. The germline V gene has CDR1 SGHNT and CDR2 YYREEE (reference sequence). V trimming: 0 bases; J trimming: 7 bases; junction bases outside the gene matches: 13. The CDR3 totals 17 residues. CDR3 sequence: CASSLASGGGLSNTQYF. In DNA, the CDR3 is TGTGCCAGCAGCTTGGCCTCCGGGGGGGGCTTAAGTAATACGCAGTATTTT.

The chain recombines TRBV5-1 with TRBJ2-2; 8 bases map to TRBD1. The CDR3 has 16 amino acids. Per the germline V gene, CDR1 is SGHRS and CDR2 is YFSETQ. The V and J ends lost 4 bases and 0 bases, in that order; junction bases with no gene match: 5. The CDR3 protein is CASSRRDRSNTGELFF. In nucleotides, the CDR3 is TGCGCCAGCAGCAGGAGGGACAGGTCGAACACCGGGGAGCTGTTTTTT.

V gene TRBV10-3 combines with J gene TRBJ1-1; no clear D gene. The CDR3 contains 12 residues. V was pared by 6 bases and J by 1 base, with 6 bases between. In germline, CDR1 is ENHRY, CDR2 SYGVKD. CDR3 in amino acids: CAIRMTNTEAFF. The CDR3 DNA reads TGTGCCATCAGGATGACGAACACTGAAGCTTTCTTT.

This clonotype was counted between two and nine times. The V call is TRBV6-1, the J call TRBJ1-2, with unresolved D. Germline values: CDR1 MNHNS, CDR2 SASEGT. This CDR3 has 12 amino acids. The V end was cut by 0 bases, the J end by 9 bases, with 8 bases between. CDR3 in amino acids: CASSEAEGSYTF. The CDR3, as DNA: TGTGCCAGCAGTGAAGCGGAGGGAAGCTACACCTTC.

The rearrangement joins TRBV5-1 to TRBJ2-5; no firm D call. The CDR3 covers 13 residues. V lost 1 base and J lost 3, with 7 bases in between. Per the germline V gene, CDR1 is SGHRS and CDR2 is YFSETQ. CDR3 in DNA: TGCGCCAGCAGCTTGTTGGTAGAAGAGACCCAGTACTTC. This sequence encodes CASSLLVEETQYF.

The V gene is TRBV29-1, the J gene TRBJ2-7, with 8 bases matching TRBD1. V was pared by 7 bases and J by 1 base, with 6 bases of the junction left unmatched. The V gene's germline CDR1 is SQVTM and CDR2 ANQGSEA. This CDR3 has 13 amino acids. CDR3: CSGRQGPSYEQYF. The CDR3 nucleotides read TGCAGCGGCCGACAGGGGCCATCCTACGAGCAGTACTTC.

This clonotype has more than one count but fewer than ten. The chain links TRBV3-1 to TRBJ2-1; 10 bases are a match to TRBD2. This CDR3 is built from 16 residues. V trimming: 5 bases; J trimming: 6 bases; junction bases outside the gene matches: 10. The germline V gene has CDR1 LGHDT and CDR2 YNNKEL (reference sequence). The CDR3 is CASSTRSGGRVNEQFF. The CDR3 DNA reads TGTGCCAGCAGCACGCGTAGCGGGGGGAGGGTCAATGAGCAGTTCTTC.

This chain links TRBV29-1 with TRBJ2-5, with 8 bases that match TRBD1. Unmatched junction bases numbered 12, after V lost 6 bases and J lost 6 bases. This CDR3 spans 14 amino acids. Germline assignment: CDR1 SQVTM and CDR2 ANQGSEA. The CDR3 reads CSVAQGVGMKTQYF. The DNA of the CDR3 is TGCAGCGTCGCACAGGGGGTTGGGATGAAGACCCAGTACTTC.

The chain combines TRBV29-1 with TRBJ2-1; D possibly corresponds to TRBD2 (5 bases). CDR3 size: 13 residues. Trimming removed 7 bases from V and 9 bases from J, with 19 bases in between. Germline V gene data show CDR1 as SQVTM and CDR2 as ANQGSEA. As DNA, the CDR3 is TGCAGCGCCGACTACAGATCAGCTGTTGAGCAGTTCTTC. This codes for CSADYRSAVEQFF.

The V call is TRBV6-5, the J call TRBJ1-3, with TRBD1 matching over 9 bases. The CDR3 totals 16 residues. The trim removed 6 bases at V and 3 bases at J, leaving 9 bases unmatched. The germline V gene has CDR1 MNHEY and CDR2 SVGAGI. CDR3 protein: CASSRGGTGHGNTIYF. The CDR3, as DNA: TGTGCCAGCAGCCGAGGCGGGACAGGGCATGGAAACACCATATATTTT.

This clonotype was picked up a small number of times. This rearrangement joins TRBV24-1 to TRBJ2-2, with D tentatively TRBD1 or TRBD2 (5 bases each). CDR1 KGHDR and CDR2 SFDVKD come from the germline V gene. The CDR3 length is 14 residues. Trimming pared 4 bases from V and 6 bases from J, leaving 11 bases between. Here the CDR3 DNA reads TGTGCCACCAGTGACCCCCGGGGCGCCGGGGAGCTGTTTTTT. Protein product: CATSDPRGAGELFF.

The DNA for the CDR3 is TGTGCCAGCAGTTTGGTCCGTTGGGCTGAAGCTTTCTTT. This sequence encodes CASSLVRWAEAFF. V and J are TRBV12-3 or TRBV12-4 and TRBJ1-1; no clear D. V was cut by 3 bases and J by 6 bases, with 11 bases left in between. The CDR3 runs 13 residues.

This clonotype was seen only a few times. CDR3 sequence: CASRPPGAGANVLTF. The CDR3 coding sequence is TGTGCCAGCAGACCCCCAGGGGCTGGGGCCAACGTCCTGACTTTC. This chain connects TRBV6-5 to TRBJ2-6; D is perhaps TRBD1 (6 bases). V was pared by 6 bases and J by 2 bases, with 11 bases between. The CDR3 is 15 amino acids. CDR1 is MNHEY and CDR2 is SVGAGI in the germline V gene.

The table lists this clonotype with a few counts. Since a much larger clone is just one base distant, this may be a read error. This chain joins TRBV6-6 and TRBJ2-7; no clear D. Trimming took off 5 bases at V and 2 bases at J, with 4 bases between the two ends. Germline V gene lookup returns CDR1 MNHNY and CDR2 SVGAGI (reference sequence). CDR3 length equals 11 residues. CDR3 region: CASSDAYEQYF. The CDR3 DNA reads TGTGCCAGCAGTGACGCCTACGAGCAGTACTTC.

This clonotype was observed a few times. The chain links TRBV7-2 to TRBJ2-7; D uncertain. V dropped 0 bases and J dropped 3 bases, with 6 bases sitting between them. The CDR3 consists of 13 residues. Germline V CDR1 and CDR2: SGHTA, FQGNSA. This CDR3 is CASSLAANYEQYF. The DNA for the CDR3 is TGTGCCAGCAGCTTAGCCGCGAACTACGAGCAGTACTTC.

This chain joins TRBV6-6 and TRBJ1-1, with D perhaps TRBD1 (5 bases). The CDR3 totals 13 residues. CDR1 is MNHNY and CDR2 is SVGAGI in the germline V gene (reference sequence). V lost 7 bases, J lost 4 bases, and 13 bases lay in between. CDR3 sequence (DNA): TGTGCCAGCACCCGACAGAGTCTCACTGAAGCTTTCTTT. This sequence encodes CASTRQSLTEAFF.

This clonotype appeared a few times. The chain carries TRBV11-1 and TRBJ2-3, with D unclear. Germline V gene data show CDR1 as SGHAT and CDR2 as FQDESV (reference sequence). Deletions cut 4 bases from V and 3 bases from J, with 17 bases between. CDR3 size: 16 residues. The CDR3 loop reads CASSSRDGFRTDTQYF. The CDR3 DNA is TGTGCCAGCAGCTCGAGAGATGGTTTCAGGACAGATACGCAGTATTTT.

V is TRBV19 and J is TRBJ2-6; 8 bases map to TRBD1. Germline CDR1 LNHDA, CDR2 SQIVND (reference sequence). V trimming: 6 bases; J trimming: 2 bases; junction bases outside the gene matches: 3. The CDR3 is 15 residues long. This chain's CDR3 is CASRQGATGANVLTF. The DNA for the CDR3 is TGTGCCAGTAGGCAGGGGGCGACTGGGGCCAACGTCCTGACTTTC.

Only a few counts were recorded for this clonotype. The chain employs TRBV12-3 or TRBV12-4 and TRBJ2-3; the match to TRBD1 covers 7 bases. The CDR3 totals 16 residues. The ends lost 5 bases at V and 2 bases at J; junction bases unmatched: 10. The CDR3 loop reads CASSTRGQLFTDTQYF. CDR3 bases: TGTGCCAGCAGTACACGGGGACAGCTATTCACAGATACGCAGTATTTT.

The chain carries TRBV29-1 and TRBJ1-1, with D unresolved. Germline loops: CDR1 SQVTM, CDR2 ANQGSEA. The V and J ends lost 4 bases and 3 bases respectively, with 18 bases between them. This CDR3 contains 15 residues. CDR3 loop: CSVGRVLSWDTEAFF. CDR3 coding DNA: TGCAGCGTTGGTAGGGTTTTGTCTTGGGACACTGAAGCTTTCTTT.